Listed here are 32 T cell receptor beta chains from one sample, sequenced in a study of Ad26.COV2.S vaccination and SARS-CoV-2 variants. Generated by immunoSEQ multiplex PCR, the TCRdb table keeps only in-frame clones and is missing some. The sample lists 440,000 or so clones; roughly nine tenths were seen once. Stated treatment: some 20 received Ad26.COV2.S at low or high dose, single or two shots; about 5 received placebo; per-sample allocation not given. Sampling occurred on day 63 after the first vaccine or placebo injection. The sequencing used peripheral blood, collected in a trial of Ad26.COV2.S vaccine versus placebo. Every receptor here comes from a person between 18 and 59 years old who received the Ad26.COV2.S COVID-19 vaccine or a placebo.

The V call is TRBV3-1 (or the pseudogene TRBV3-2), the J call TRBJ2-1, with D hard to call. CDR3 size: 12 residues. Germline CDR1 is LGHDT and CDR2 is YNNKEL (reference sequence). The V and J ends lost 1 base and 14 bases respectively, with 12 bases between them. In DNA form, the CDR3 reads TGTGCCAGCAGCCAAGTAGGATGGGCGAAGTTCTTC. Translating gives CASSQVGWAKFF.

The rearrangement links TRBV12-3 or TRBV12-4 to TRBJ2-3; D not certain. Trimming removed 6 bases from V and 4 bases from J, with 11 bases in between. The CDR3 has 13 residues. In nucleotides, the CDR3 is TGTGCCAGCAGCTTAACAGAGGCAGATACGCAGTATTTT. As protein: CASSLTEADTQYF.

In this sample, this clone turned up a few times. CDR3 loop: CASSRRRDPLLLETQYF. The DNA of the CDR3 is TGCGCCAGCAGCCGGCGCCGGGACCCCCTTTTGCTAGAGACCCAGTACTTC. This chain connects TRBV4-1 to TRBJ2-5; the D call may be TRBD1 or TRBD2 (5 bases each). The CDR3 contains 17 residues. From germline, CDR1 is MGHRA and CDR2 YSYEKL. The V end lost 4 bases, the J end lost 4 bases, and 22 bases lay between the germline ends.

The chain joins TRBV18 to TRBJ2-1; TRBD2 matches 11 bases. Trimming took 2 bases from V and 6 from J; bases not matched to a gene: 21. Germline V gene sequence: CDR1 KGHSH, CDR2 LQKENI. The CDR3 runs 21 residues. The CDR3 DNA is TGTGCCAGCTCACCATCCCCCGGGGCCCCCCTACTAGCGGGAGCTGGCAATGAGCAGTTCTTC. Translation gives CASSPSPGAPLLAGAGNEQFF. Together with reference TRBV18 and TRBJ2-1, the CDR3 gives the full variable domain: NAGVMQNPRHLVRRRGQEARLRCSPMKGHSHVYWYRQLPEEGLKFMVYLQKENIIDESGMPKERFSAEFPKEGPSILRIQQVVRGDSAAYFCASSPSPGAPLLAGAGNEQFFGPGTRLTVL.

This rearrangement joins TRBV25-1 to TRBJ2-2, with D perhaps being TRBD1 or TRBD2 (6 bases each). The ends were cut back, 4 bases at V and 5 bases at J, with 14 bases in the middle. Germline CDR1 reads MGHDK; CDR2 reads SYGVNS. The CDR3 runs to 15 residues. CDR3 residues: CASSGLRGGTGELFF. The CDR3 DNA sequence: TGTGCCAGCAGTGGGCTTAGAGGGGGGACCGGGGAGCTGTTTTTT.

The chain uses TRBV4-3 and TRBJ2-7; 7 bases map to TRBD1. With V trimmed by 3 bases and J by 2 bases, 7 bases remained unmatched. The V gene's germline CDR1 is LGHNA and CDR2 YSLEER. This CDR3 has 15 amino acids. The CDR3, as DNA: TGCGCCAGCAGCCAGGGCCCGGGACAGACCTACGAGCAGTACTTC. Translating it yields CASSQGPGQTYEQYF.

The chain uses TRBV11-2 and TRBJ1-1; no definite D call. The CDR3 is made up of 16 amino acids. V lost 8 bases, J lost 5 bases, and 24 bases lay in between. Germline-derived CDR1 and CDR2 are SGHAT and FQNNGV. The CDR3: CASRAVRGGSGTEAFF. CDR3 bases: TGTGCCAGCCGCGCCGTTCGTGGAGGTTCTGGGACTGAAGCTTTCTTT.

The chain recombines TRBV18 with TRBJ1-2, with D unclear. Trimming took off 3 bases at V and 4 bases at J, with 18 bases between the two ends. Per the germline V gene, CDR1 is KGHSH and CDR2 is LQKENI. The CDR3 runs to 16 residues. The CDR3 bases are TGTGCCAGCTCACCGAGCATTCTCGGAAGGAGCTATGGCTACACCTTC. This encodes CASSPSILGRSYGYTF.

The chain joins TRBV4-1 to TRBJ2-1; 12 bases align to TRBD2. CDR1 is MGHRA and CDR2 is YSYEKL in the germline V gene. The CDR3 totals 16 residues. Germline trimming cut 0 bases from V and 9 bases from J; bases unmatched to any gene: 6. The CDR3 protein is CASSQDKLAGGSEQFF. The CDR3 coding sequence is TGCGCCAGCAGCCAAGATAAACTAGCGGGGGGTTCTGAGCAGTTCTTC.

The CDR3 loop is CAISESATGGPDTQYF. As DNA, the CDR3 is TGTGCCATCAGTGAGTCGGCGACAGGGGGCCCAGATACGCAGTATTTT. This rearrangement joins TRBV10-3 to TRBJ2-3, with TRBD1 matching 10 bases. Germline assignment: CDR1 ENHRY and CDR2 SYGVKD. J lost 4 bases, V lost 0 bases, and 4 bases had no gene match. CDR3 length: 16 residues.

CDR3 in amino acids: CASSLRPEVRARYNEQFF. The CDR3 bases are TGTGCCAGCAGTTTACGCCCCGAAGTCAGGGCAAGGTACAATGAGCAGTTCTTC. The rearrangement uses TRBV28 and TRBJ2-1, with a tentative D call TRBD1 (5 bases). The CDR3 contains 18 residues. The V end lost 2 bases, the J end lost 4 bases, and 21 bases lay between the germline ends. Germline assignment: CDR1 MDHEN and CDR2 SYDVKM.

This clone was detected only once. V is TRBV4-3 and J is TRBJ1-2, with 9 bases lining up with TRBD1. The germline V gene has CDR1 LGHNA and CDR2 YSLEER. This CDR3 has 16 residues. J lost 4 bases, V lost 0 bases, and 6 bases had no gene match. The CDR3 bases are TGCGCCAGCAGCCAAGAGGGACAGGGAAATACCTATGGCTACACCTTC. Protein: CASSQEGQGNTYGYTF.

CDR3 DNA: TGTGCCAGCAGTTTCGCAGTTAACTATGGCTACACCTTC. The encoded protein is CASSFAVNYGYTF. The chain combines TRBV27 with TRBJ1-2; D gene ambiguous. CDR1 and CDR2 (germline): MNHEY, SMNVEV (reference sequence). V lost 3 bases and J lost 1, with 6 bases in between. This CDR3 comprises 13 residues.

This clone appeared once. This sequence joins TRBV6-5 and TRBJ1-2; D not certain. Trimming took 7 bases from V and 0 from J, leaving 12 bases between them. CDR1 and CDR2 (germline): MNHEY, SVGAGI. CDR3 size: 14 residues. Written as DNA, the CDR3 is TGTGCCAGCACGGCCGGGAGAGCTAACTATGGCTACACCTTC. Protein product: CASTAGRANYGYTF.

V usage is TRBV7-9 and J usage is TRBJ2-5; 11 nucleotides agree with TRBD1. The CDR3 is 16 amino acids. Trimming took 4 bases from V and 5 from J; bases not matched to a gene: 9. The germline CDR1 and CDR2 sequences are SEHNR and FQNEAQ (reference sequence). The CDR3 reads CASSWRGQGVGETQYF. The CDR3 DNA reads TGTGCCAGCAGCTGGAGGGGACAGGGGGTGGGTGAGACCCAGTACTTC.

The V call is TRBV6-2 or TRBV6-3, the J call TRBJ1-6; TRBD1 aligns across 8 bases. The V and J ends lost 5 bases and 5 bases, in that order; junction bases with no gene match: 8. The CDR3 contains 16 residues. Per the germline V gene, CDR1 is MNHEY and CDR2 is SVGEGT. In nucleotides, the CDR3 is TGTGCCAGCAGTCAACCCGGACAGGGCGATAATTCACCCCTCCACTTT. Encoded protein: CASSQPGQGDNSPLHF.

The chain combines TRBV7-2 with TRBJ1-4, with 7 bases matching TRBD1. Looked up from germline, CDR1 is SGHTA and CDR2 is FQGNSA. CDR3 length equals 14 residues. After removal of 5 bases from V and 6 bases from J, the junction contained 6 bases not matched to a gene. The CDR3 loop reads CASSQGGAHEKLFF. CDR3 bases: TGTGCCAGCAGCCAAGGGGGCGCGCATGAAAAACTGTTTTTT. The variable domain in full, completed from reference TRBV7-2 and TRBJ1-4, reads GAGVSQSPSNKVTEKGKDVELRCDPISGHTALYWYRQSLGQGLEFLIYFQGNSAPDKSGLPSDRFSAERTGGSVSTLTIQRTQQEDSAVYLCASSQGGAHEKLFFGSGTQLSVL.

The chain joins TRBV30 to TRBJ2-3; no clear D. The V gene lost 2 bases and the J gene lost 6 bases, with 18 bases spanning the gap. Per the germline V gene, CDR1 is GTSNPN and CDR2 is SVGIG (reference sequence). There are 15 residues in the CDR3. In DNA, the CDR3 is TGTGCCTGGAGTACCCCTGGGCGGCCAAGGGATACGCAGTATTTT. Protein product: CAWSTPGRPRDTQYF.

The chain joins TRBV6-2 or TRBV6-3 to TRBJ2-3, with a possible D match to TRBD1 (6 bases). Germline-derived CDR1 and CDR2 are MNHEY and SVGEGT. With 5 bases removed from V and 4 bases from J, the gap between germline ends came to 16 bases. This CDR3 spans 15 amino acids. The CDR3 region is CASSTGTSGSDTQYF. The CDR3 DNA follows: TGTGCCAGCAGTACCGGGACATCAGGATCAGATACGCAGTATTTT.

V usage is TRBV6-5 and J usage is TRBJ1-2; 7 nucleotides agree with TRBD1. CDR1 and CDR2 (germline): MNHEY, SVGAGI. CDR3 length: 15 residues. With 1 base clipped from V and 4 bases from J, the junction kept 6 bases outside the gene matches. The CDR3 protein is CASSYLTGEGYGYTF. The CDR3 DNA reads TGTGCCAGCAGTTACTTAACAGGGGAGGGCTATGGCTACACCTTC.

This chain joins TRBV7-9 and TRBJ2-7; 12 nucleotides match TRBD2. The CDR3 consists of 15 residues. Unmatched junction bases numbered 4, after V lost 5 bases and J lost 2 bases. Germline CDR1 is SEHNR and CDR2 is FQNEAQ (reference sequence). The CDR3 DNA reads as TGTGCCAGCAGCGGACTAGCGGGGCTAACCTACGAGCAGTACTTC. Protein sequence: CASSGLAGLTYEQYF.

The chain combines TRBV28 with TRBJ2-7, with D possibly matching TRBD1 (6 bases). The CDR3 loop spans 14 amino acids. Trimming took 1 base from V and 2 from J, leaving 9 bases between them. The germline V gene encodes CDR1 MDHEN and CDR2 SYDVKM. CDR3 in DNA: TGTGCCAGCAGTTTATTCCAGGGGACCTACGAGCAGTACTTC. It is translated as CASSLFQGTYEQYF.

The V call is TRBV27, the J call TRBJ1-4; 10 bases are a match to TRBD1. Germline loops: CDR1 MNHEY, CDR2 SMNVEV (reference sequence). The CDR3 has 14 amino acids. The V and J ends lost 5 bases and 7 bases, in that order; junction bases with no gene match: 4. The CDR3 sequence: CASSRTGGFEKLFF. The DNA for the CDR3 is TGTGCCAGCAGTAGGACAGGGGGGTTTGAAAAACTGTTTTTT.

This rearrangement joins TRBV28 to TRBJ2-1, with 13 nucleotides matching TRBD2. V lost 5 bases to trimming and J lost 2 bases; unmatched junction nucleotides: 6. The V gene's germline CDR1 is MDHEN and CDR2 SYDVKM. The CDR3 runs 17 residues. The CDR3, as DNA: TGTGCCAGCAGTCCGGGCGGACTAGCGGGAGCCTACAATGAGCAGTTCTTC. The encoded protein is CASSPGGLAGAYNEQFF.

J is TRBJ2-1 and V is TRBV6-5; a possible D gene is TRBD1 (6 bases). Trimming removed 11 bases from V and 10 bases from J, with 21 bases in between. The CDR3 runs 13 residues. Germline lookup yields CDR1 MNHEY and CDR2 SVGAGI. Written as DNA, the CDR3 is TGTGCCGCAAGGGACATAGTCTTGGGAGAGCAGTTCTTC. Amino acid sequence: CAARDIVLGEQFF.

This chain joins TRBV11-2 and TRBJ2-7; D possibly matches TRBD1 or TRBD2 (5 bases each). The V end was cut by 5 bases, the J end by 1 base, with 18 bases between. The CDR3 length is 16 residues. Germline V gene lookup returns CDR1 SGHAT and CDR2 FQNNGV. The CDR3 coding sequence is TGTGCCAGCAGCCGACCTCTAGGGACGGAGTCCTACGAGCAGTACTTC. Translation gives CASSRPLGTESYEQYF.

As regards this clone: The germline gene is not matched at one end of the junction; a read error may be the cause. This sample also contains other DNA sequences that code for the same CDR3. V usage is TRBV7-9 and J usage is TRBJ1-2, with D unresolved. This CDR3 has 12 residues. Germline V lookup: CDR1 SEHNR, CDR2 FQNEAQ (reference sequence). The CDR3 loop is CASSRDSYGYTF. DNA of the CDR3: TGTGCCAGCAGCCGGGATTCCTATGGTTACACCTTC.

The chain recombines TRBV18 with TRBJ1-4; D is ambiguous. Germline V gene sequence: CDR1 KGHSH, CDR2 LQKENI. The CDR3 length is 15 residues. V was cut by 3 bases and J by 8 bases, with 16 bases left in between. The CDR3 coding sequence is TGTGCCAGCTCACCCACGTCGGGAATTGGGGAAAAACTGTTTTTT. Protein sequence: CASSPTSGIGEKLFF.

DNA for the CDR3: TGTGCCAGCAGCTTAGTAGCGGGACCAAACACCGGGGAGCTGTTTTTT. It translates to CASSLVAGPNTGELFF. V and J are TRBV7-6 and TRBJ2-2, with 8 bases aligning to TRBD2. This CDR3 spans 16 amino acids. CDR1 SGHVS and CDR2 FNYEAQ come from the germline V gene. V gave up 1 base and J gave up 2 bases; unmatched junction bases: 3. The entire variable domain, with the rest obtained from reference TRBV7-6 and TRBJ2-2, is as follows: GAGVSQSPRYKVTKRGQDVALRCDPISGHVSLYWYRQALGQGPEFLTYFNYEAQQDKSGLPNDRFSAERPEGSISTLTIQRTEQRDSAMYRCASSLVAGPNTGELFFGEGSRLTVL.

The chain has TRBV10-2 and TRBJ2-5; possibly TRBD2 for D (5 bases). CDR3 length: 13 amino acids. Deletions cut 6 bases from V and 5 bases from J, with 13 bases between. Germline V CDR1 and CDR2: WSHSY, SAAADI. CDR3 loop: CASSREGWETQYF. CDR3 coding DNA: TGCGCCAGCAGCCGCGAGGGTTGGGAGACCCAGTACTTC.

The V gene is TRBV2, the J gene TRBJ1-1; a weak D match, TRBD1 (5 bases). V dropped 1 base and J dropped 0 bases, with 9 bases sitting between them. The CDR3 loop spans 15 amino acids. CDR1 SNHLY and CDR2 FYNNEI come from the germline V gene. The CDR3 bases are TGTGCCAGCAGTGAAGACAGGAACATGAACACTGAAGCTTTCTTT. This gives the protein CASSEDRNMNTEAFF.

The rearrangement links TRBV9 to TRBJ2-2; D may be TRBD1 (6 bases). V was shortened by 1 base and J by 1 base, with 11 bases between the two germline ends. CDR1 is SGDLS, CDR2 YYNGEE, per germline. The CDR3 is made up of 16 amino acids. The DNA for the CDR3 is TGTGCCAGCAGCGTAAAGCCAGGGGTGAACACCGGGGAGCTGTTTTTT. Residues: CASSVKPGVNTGELFF.